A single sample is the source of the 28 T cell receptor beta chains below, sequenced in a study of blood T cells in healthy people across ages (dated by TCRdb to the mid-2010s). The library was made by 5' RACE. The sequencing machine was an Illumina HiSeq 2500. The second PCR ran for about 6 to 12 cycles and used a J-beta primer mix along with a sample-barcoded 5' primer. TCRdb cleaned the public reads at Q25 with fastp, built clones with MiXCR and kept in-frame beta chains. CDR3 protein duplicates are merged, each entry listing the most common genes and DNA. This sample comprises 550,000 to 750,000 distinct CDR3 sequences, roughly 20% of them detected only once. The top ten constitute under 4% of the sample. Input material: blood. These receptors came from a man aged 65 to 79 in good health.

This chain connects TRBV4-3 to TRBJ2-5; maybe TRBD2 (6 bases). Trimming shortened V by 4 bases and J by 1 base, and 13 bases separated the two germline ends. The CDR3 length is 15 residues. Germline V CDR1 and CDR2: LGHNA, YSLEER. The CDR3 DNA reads TGCGCCAGCAGCCGCCGACCGGGACTCCAAGAGACCCAGTACTTC. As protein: CASSRRPGLQETQYF.

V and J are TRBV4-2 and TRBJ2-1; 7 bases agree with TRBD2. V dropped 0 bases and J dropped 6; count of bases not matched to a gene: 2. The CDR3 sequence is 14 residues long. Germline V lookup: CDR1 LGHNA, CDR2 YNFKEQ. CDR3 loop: CASSQELARNEQFF. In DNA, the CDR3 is TGTGCCAGCAGCCAAGAACTAGCGCGCAATGAGCAGTTCTTC.

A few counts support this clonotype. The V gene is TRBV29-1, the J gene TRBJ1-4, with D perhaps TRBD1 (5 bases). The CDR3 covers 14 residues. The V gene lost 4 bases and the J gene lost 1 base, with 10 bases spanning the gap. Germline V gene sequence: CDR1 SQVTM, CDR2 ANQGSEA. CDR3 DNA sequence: TGCAGCGTTGGGGGGGTCCGAACTAATGAAAAACTGTTTTTT. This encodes CSVGGVRTNEKLFF.

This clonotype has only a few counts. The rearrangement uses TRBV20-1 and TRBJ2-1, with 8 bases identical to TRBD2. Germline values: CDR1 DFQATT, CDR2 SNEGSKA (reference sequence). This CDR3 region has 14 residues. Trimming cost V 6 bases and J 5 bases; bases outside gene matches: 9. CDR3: CSAGSQLADNEQFF. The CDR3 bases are TGCAGTGCAGGCTCCCAACTAGCGGACAATGAGCAGTTCTTC.

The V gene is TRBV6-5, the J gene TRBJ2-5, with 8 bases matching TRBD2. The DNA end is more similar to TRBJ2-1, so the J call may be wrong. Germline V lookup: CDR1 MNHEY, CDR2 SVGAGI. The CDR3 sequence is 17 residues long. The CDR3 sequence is CASSYSDWLAGSGEQFF. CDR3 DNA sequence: TGTGCCAGCAGTTACTCCGATTGGCTAGCGGGTTCGGGGGAGCAGTTCTTC.

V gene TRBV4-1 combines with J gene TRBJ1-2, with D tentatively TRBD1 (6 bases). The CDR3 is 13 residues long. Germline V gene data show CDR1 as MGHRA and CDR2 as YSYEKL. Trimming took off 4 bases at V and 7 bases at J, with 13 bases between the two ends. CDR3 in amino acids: CASSPQGGGGYTF. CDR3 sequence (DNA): TGCGCCAGCAGCCCCCAAGGGGGAGGTGGCTACACCTTC.

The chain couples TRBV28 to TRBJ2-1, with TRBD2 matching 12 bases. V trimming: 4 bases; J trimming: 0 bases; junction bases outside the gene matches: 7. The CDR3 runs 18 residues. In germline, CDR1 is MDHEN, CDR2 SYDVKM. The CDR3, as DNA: TGTGCCAGCAGTTCCGATCTAGCGGGAGGGCCCTCCTACAATGAGCAGTTCTTC. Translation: CASSSDLAGGPSYNEQFF. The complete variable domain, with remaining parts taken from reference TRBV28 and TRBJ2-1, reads DVKVTQSSRYLVKRTGEKVFLECVQDMDHENMFWYRQDPGLGLRLIYFSYDVKMKEKGDIPEGYSVSREKKERFSLILESASTNQTSMYLCASSSDLAGGPSYNEQFFGPGTRLTVL.

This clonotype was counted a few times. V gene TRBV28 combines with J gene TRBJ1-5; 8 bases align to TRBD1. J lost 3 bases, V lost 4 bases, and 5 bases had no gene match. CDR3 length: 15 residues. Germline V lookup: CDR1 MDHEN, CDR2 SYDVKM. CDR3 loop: CASSSETGVNQPQHF. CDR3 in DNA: TGTGCCAGCAGTTCCGAGACAGGGGTCAATCAGCCCCAGCATTTT.

The DNA of the CDR3 is TGTGCCAGCAGTGAATCCAGACAGGGGTCAATATCCAATGAGCAGTTCTTC. Translation gives CASSESRQGSISNEQFF. The chain joins TRBV25-1 to TRBJ2-5; 8 bases map to TRBD1. The closer fit of TRBJ2-1 to the DNA end suggests the J call may be wrong. Looked up from germline, CDR1 is MGHDK and CDR2 is SYGVNS. This CDR3 has 17 residues.

CDR3 in amino acids: CASSPTVGNYEQFF. The CDR3 DNA reads as TGTGCCAGCTCACCTACCGTTGGGAACTATGAGCAGTTCTTC. The genes are TRBV18 and TRBJ2-1; no definite D call. The CDR3 length is 14 residues. Trimming removed 3 bases from V and 8 bases from J, with 14 bases in between. The germline V gene has CDR1 KGHSH and CDR2 LQKENI.

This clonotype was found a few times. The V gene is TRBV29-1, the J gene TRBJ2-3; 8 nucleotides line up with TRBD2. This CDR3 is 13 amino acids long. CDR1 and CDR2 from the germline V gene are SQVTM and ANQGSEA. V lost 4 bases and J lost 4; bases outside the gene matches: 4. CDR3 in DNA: TGCAGCGTTGGAGGTAGCGGGGCAGATACGCAGTATTTT. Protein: CSVGGSGADTQYF.

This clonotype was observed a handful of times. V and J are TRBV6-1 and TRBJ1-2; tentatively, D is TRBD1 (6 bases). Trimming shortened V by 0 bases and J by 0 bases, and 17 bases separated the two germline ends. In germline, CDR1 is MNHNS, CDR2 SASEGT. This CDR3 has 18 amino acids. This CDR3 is CASSEAPDRRLTNYGYTF. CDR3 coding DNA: TGTGCCAGCAGTGAAGCCCCCGACAGGCGACTTACTAACTATGGCTACACCTTC.

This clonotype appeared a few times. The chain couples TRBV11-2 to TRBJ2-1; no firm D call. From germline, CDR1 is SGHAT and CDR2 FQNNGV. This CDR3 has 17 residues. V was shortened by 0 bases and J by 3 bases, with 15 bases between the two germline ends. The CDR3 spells CASSLDRGLTYYNEQFF. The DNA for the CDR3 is TGTGCCAGCAGCTTAGATCGAGGCCTTACGTACTACAATGAGCAGTTCTTC.

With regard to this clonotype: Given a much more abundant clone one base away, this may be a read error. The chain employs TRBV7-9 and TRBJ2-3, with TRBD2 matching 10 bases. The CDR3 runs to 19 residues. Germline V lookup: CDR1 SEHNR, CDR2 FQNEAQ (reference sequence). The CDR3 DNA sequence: TGTGTCAGCAGCTTAGAAGCGGGAGGGCCCTATACTCGCACAGATACGCAGTATTTT. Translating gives CVSSLEAGGPYTRTDTQYF. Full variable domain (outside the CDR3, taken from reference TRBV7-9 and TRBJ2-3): DTGVSQNPRHKITKRGQNVTFRCDPISEHNRLYWYRQTLGQGPEFLTYFQNEAQLEKSRLLSDRFSAERPKGSFSTLEIQRTEQGDSAMYLCVSSLEAGGPYTRTDTQYFGPGTRLTVL.

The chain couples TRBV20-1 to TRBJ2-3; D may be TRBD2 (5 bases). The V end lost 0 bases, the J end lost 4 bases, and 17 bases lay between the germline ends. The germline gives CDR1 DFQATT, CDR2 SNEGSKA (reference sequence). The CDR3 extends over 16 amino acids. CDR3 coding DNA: TGCAGTGCTAGAGATCCCCTCGTGGGAGCGGCAGATACGCAGTATTTT. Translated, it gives CSARDPLVGAADTQYF.

CDR3 bases: TGTGCCAGCAGTGAGTACAGGCTCTACGAGCAGTACTTC. Its protein is CASSEYRLYEQYF. The genes are TRBV2 and TRBJ2-7; possibly TRBD1 for D (5 bases). The CDR3 loop spans 13 amino acids. Trimming took 3 bases from V and 3 from J, leaving 9 bases between them. CDR1 and CDR2 from the germline V gene are SNHLY and FYNNEI.

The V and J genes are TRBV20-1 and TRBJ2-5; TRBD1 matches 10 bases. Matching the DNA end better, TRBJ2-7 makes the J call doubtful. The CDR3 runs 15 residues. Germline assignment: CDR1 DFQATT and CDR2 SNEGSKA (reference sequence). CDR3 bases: TGCAGTGCTAGGACGATTTCGGGACAGGGGACCGAGCAGTACTTC. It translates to CSARTISGQGTEQYF.

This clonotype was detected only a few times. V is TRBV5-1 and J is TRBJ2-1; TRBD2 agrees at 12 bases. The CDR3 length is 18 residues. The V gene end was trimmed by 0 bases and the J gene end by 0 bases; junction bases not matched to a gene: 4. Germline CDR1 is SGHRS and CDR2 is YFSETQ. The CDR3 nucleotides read TGCGCCAGCAGCTTGGCCGGGACTAGCGGGCCCTCCTACAATGAGCAGTTCTTC. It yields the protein CASSLAGTSGPSYNEQFF.

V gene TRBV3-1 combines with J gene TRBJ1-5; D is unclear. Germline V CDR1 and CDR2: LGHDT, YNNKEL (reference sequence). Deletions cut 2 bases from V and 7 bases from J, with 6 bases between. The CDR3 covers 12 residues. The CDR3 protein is CASSQWFQPQHF. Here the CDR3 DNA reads TGTGCCAGCAGCCAATGGTTCCAGCCCCAGCATTTT.

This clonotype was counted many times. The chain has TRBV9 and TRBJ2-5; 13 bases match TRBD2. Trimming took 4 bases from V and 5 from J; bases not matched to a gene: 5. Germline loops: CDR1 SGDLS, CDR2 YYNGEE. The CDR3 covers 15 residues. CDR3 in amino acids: CASSPGLAGLETQYF. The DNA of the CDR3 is TGTGCCAGCAGCCCGGGACTAGCGGGACTGGAGACCCAGTACTTC.

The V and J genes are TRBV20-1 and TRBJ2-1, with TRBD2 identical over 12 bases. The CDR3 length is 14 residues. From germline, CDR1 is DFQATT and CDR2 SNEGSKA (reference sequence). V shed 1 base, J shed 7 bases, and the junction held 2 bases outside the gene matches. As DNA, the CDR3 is TGCAGTGCTAGAGGGACTAGCGGGGCAAATGAGCAGTTCTTC. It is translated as CSARGTSGANEQFF.

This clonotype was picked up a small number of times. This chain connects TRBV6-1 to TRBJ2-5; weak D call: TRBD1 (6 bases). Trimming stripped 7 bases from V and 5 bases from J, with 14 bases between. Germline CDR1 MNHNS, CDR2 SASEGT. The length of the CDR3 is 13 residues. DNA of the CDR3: TGTGCCAGCATATTAGGGGGTGGTGAGACCCAGTACTTC. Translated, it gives CASILGGGETQYF.

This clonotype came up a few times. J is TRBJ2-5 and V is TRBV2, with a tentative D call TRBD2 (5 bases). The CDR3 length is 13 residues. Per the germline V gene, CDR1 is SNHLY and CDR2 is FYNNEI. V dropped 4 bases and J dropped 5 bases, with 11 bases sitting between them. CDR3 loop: CASSVEGLETQYF. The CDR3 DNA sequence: TGTGCCAGCAGTGTTGAGGGCCTGGAGACCCAGTACTTC.

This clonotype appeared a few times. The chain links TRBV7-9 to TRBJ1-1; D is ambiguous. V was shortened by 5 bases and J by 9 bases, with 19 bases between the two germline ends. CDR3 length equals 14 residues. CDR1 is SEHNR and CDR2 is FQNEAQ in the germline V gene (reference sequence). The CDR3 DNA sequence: TGTGCCAGCAGCGCCTTAATCAATTCAGCAAAAGCTTTCTTT. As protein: CASSALINSAKAFF.

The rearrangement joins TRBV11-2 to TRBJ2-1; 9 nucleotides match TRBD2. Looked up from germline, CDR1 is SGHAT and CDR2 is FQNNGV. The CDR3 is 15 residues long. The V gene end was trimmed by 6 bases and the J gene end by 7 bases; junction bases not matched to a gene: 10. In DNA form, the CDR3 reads TGTGCCAGCAGACGAGGAGTAGCGGGAGTGAATGAGCAGTTCTTC. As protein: CASRRGVAGVNEQFF.

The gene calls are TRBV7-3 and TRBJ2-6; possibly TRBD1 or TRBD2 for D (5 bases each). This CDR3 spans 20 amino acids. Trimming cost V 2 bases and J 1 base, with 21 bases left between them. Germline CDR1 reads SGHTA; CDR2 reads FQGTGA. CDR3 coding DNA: TGTGCCAGCAGCTTAGGGATGGACGGGGCCCCTTGGTCTGGGGCCAACGTCCTGACTTTC. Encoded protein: CASSLGMDGAPWSGANVLTF.

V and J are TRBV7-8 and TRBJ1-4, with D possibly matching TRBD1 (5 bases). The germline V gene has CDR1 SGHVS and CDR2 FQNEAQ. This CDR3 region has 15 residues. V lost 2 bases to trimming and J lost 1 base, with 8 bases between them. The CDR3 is CASSLTGLTNEKLFF. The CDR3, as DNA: TGTGCCAGCAGCTTAACAGGCTTAACTAATGAAAAACTGTTTTTT.

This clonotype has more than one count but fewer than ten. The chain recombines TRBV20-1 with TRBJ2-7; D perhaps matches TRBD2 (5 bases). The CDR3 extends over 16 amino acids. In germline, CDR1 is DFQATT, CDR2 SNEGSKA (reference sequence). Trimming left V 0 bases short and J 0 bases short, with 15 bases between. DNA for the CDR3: TGCAGTGCTAGAGATCGGGGAGCACTGAGCTCCTACGAGCAGTACTTC. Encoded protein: CSARDRGALSSYEQYF.